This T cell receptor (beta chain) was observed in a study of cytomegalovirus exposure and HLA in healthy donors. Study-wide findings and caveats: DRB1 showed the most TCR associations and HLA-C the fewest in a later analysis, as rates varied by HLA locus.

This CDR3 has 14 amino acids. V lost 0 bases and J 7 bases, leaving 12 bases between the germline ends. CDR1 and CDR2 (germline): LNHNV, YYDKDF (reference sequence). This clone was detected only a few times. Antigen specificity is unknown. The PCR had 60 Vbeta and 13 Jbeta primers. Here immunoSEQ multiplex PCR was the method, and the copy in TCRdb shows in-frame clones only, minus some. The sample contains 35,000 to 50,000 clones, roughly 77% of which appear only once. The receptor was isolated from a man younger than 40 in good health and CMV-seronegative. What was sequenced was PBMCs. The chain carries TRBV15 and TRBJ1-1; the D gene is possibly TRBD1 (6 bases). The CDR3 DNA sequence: TGTGCCACCAGCAGAGAAGCAGGGGCTAATGAAGCTTTCTTT. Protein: CATSREAGANEAFF. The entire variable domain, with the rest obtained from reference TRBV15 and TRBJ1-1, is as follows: DAMVIQNPRYQVTQFGKPVTLSCSQTLNHNVMYWYQQKSSQAPKLLFHYYDKDFNNEADTPDNFQSRRPNTSFCFLDIRSPGLGDTAMYLCATSREAGANEAFFGQGTRLTVV.